Listed here are 21 T cell receptor beta chains from one sample, sequenced in a study of T-cell reconstitution after alpha-beta-depleted transplantation in children. Preparing the TCRbeta library involved the use of unique molecular identifiers. TCRdb re-derived calls from the PCR reads in MiXCR, one entry per CDR3 protein. The profile shows around 270,000 distinct CDR3 sequences, roughly a tenth of them singletons. The sample in question was PBMCs, obtained before TCRalphabeta/CD19-depleted stem cell transplant. These receptors were collected from a boy less than two years old with acute myeloid leukemia, due to receive a stem cell transplant.

Many counts were recorded for this clonotype. This chain links TRBV6-1 with TRBJ1-1; D ambiguous. The germline gives CDR1 MNHNS, CDR2 SASEGT. V lost 2 bases and J lost 3, with 7 bases in between. There are 13 residues in the CDR3. CDR3 in amino acids: CASSERIDTEAFF. CDR3 sequence (DNA): TGTGCCAGCAGTGAAAGAATAGACACTGAAGCTTTCTTT.

This clonotype was detected many times. In nucleotides, the CDR3 is TGTGCCAGCAGCTTTTCACCTCGACAGGGTTGGTACGAGCAGTACTTC. Translating gives CASSFSPRQGWYEQYF. The chain joins TRBV7-9 to TRBJ2-7; the match to TRBD1 covers 7 bases. J was trimmed by 4 bases and V by 3 bases; bases with no gene match: 12. Germline CDR1 is SEHNR and CDR2 is FQNEAQ (reference sequence). This CDR3 is 16 amino acids long.

This clonotype was detected many times. The CDR3 DNA is TGTGCCAGCAGTGGATTAAGGGGCTATGGCTACACCTTC. Protein product: CASSGLRGYGYTF. The rearrangement links TRBV12-3 or TRBV12-4 to TRBJ1-2; maybe TRBD1 (5 bases). V shed 5 bases and J shed 4 bases, with 11 bases lying between them. The CDR3 totals 13 residues.

Ten or more counts support this clonotype. The chain couples TRBV7-3 to TRBJ2-3; a weak D match, TRBD2 (6 bases). Germline V gives CDR1 SGHTA, CDR2 FQGTGA. V lost 5 bases, J lost 5 bases, and 20 bases lay in between. The CDR3 covers 16 residues. CDR3 loop: CASSPSIGTGGDTQYF. The CDR3 DNA is TGTGCCAGCAGCCCCTCAATCGGGACTGGGGGAGATACGCAGTATTTT.

This clonotype was found a few times. The chain recombines TRBV7-3 with TRBJ2-7; possible D gene TRBD1, 6 bases. From germline, CDR1 is SGHTA and CDR2 FQGTGA. CDR3 length equals 13 residues. Trimming pared 1 base from V and 5 bases from J, leaving 9 bases between. CDR3: CASSLNRENEQYF. In nucleotides, the CDR3 is TGTGCCAGCAGCTTAAACAGGGAGAACGAGCAGTACTTC.

This clonotype appeared many times. The chain recombines TRBV29-1 with TRBJ1-4, with 7 nucleotides matching TRBD1. CDR3 length: 16 amino acids. The ends lost 4 bases at V and 1 base at J; junction bases unmatched: 9. Germline CDR1 reads SQVTM; CDR2 reads ANQGSEA. As DNA, the CDR3 is TGCAGCGTTGGACAGGGTCCGTTTCTAACTAATGAAAAACTGTTTTTT. It is translated as CSVGQGPFLTNEKLFF.

This clonotype has a count of ten or more. V and J are TRBV9 and TRBJ1-3; D unclear. The V gene lost 0 bases and the J gene lost 0 bases, with 10 bases spanning the gap. CDR3 size: 16 residues. Per the germline V gene, CDR1 is SGDLS and CDR2 is YYNGEE. As DNA, the CDR3 is TGTGCCAGCAGCGTAGTTGGCGGCGCCTCTGGAAACACCATATATTTT. This sequence encodes CASSVVGGASGNTIYF. Supplemented by reference TRBV9 and TRBJ1-3, the full variable domain reads DSGVTQTPKHLITATGQRVTLRCSPRSGDLSVYWYQQSLDQGLQFLIQYYNGEERAKGNILERFSAQQFPDLHSELNLSSLELGDSALYFCASSVVGGASGNTIYFGEGSWLTVV.

This clonotype was recorded at least ten times. The chain is built from TRBV7-9 and TRBJ1-4; D not resolved. Germline CDR1 and CDR2: SEHNR and FQNEAQ (reference sequence). V was shortened by 5 bases and J by 7 bases, with 11 bases between the two germline ends. There are 13 residues in the CDR3. The CDR3 DNA reads as TGTGCCAGCAGCCCGGCGGGCGGTGAAAAACTGTTTTTT. Translated, it gives CASSPAGGEKLFF.

This clonotype was detected ten times or more. This chain joins TRBV12-3 or TRBV12-4 and TRBJ2-2; D gene ambiguous. The CDR3 has 14 amino acids. V lost 3 bases and J 2 bases, leaving 7 bases between the germline ends. In nucleotides, the CDR3 is TGTGCCAGCAGTTTGACGGAAAACACCGGGGAGCTGTTTTTT. It specifies CASSLTENTGELFF.

The V and J genes are TRBV19 and TRBJ2-5; TRBD1 might be the D (6 bases). Germline V gene data show CDR1 as LNHDA and CDR2 as SQIVND (reference sequence). The germline V and J ends were trimmed by 5 bases and 3 bases, with 10 bases remaining between them. This CDR3 contains 13 residues. This chain's CDR3 is CASSGTMEETQYF. The CDR3 DNA reads as TGTGCCAGTAGTGGGACAATGGAAGAGACCCAGTACTTC.

This clonotype was found many times. The CDR3 DNA reads TGTGCCAGCAGCTTAGAGTTAGGTCGACCGTTGCCTGGAGGGACCCAGTACTTC. Its translation is CASSLELGRPLPGGTQYF. The chain combines TRBV11-2 with TRBJ2-5; perhaps TRBD2 as D (5 bases). Germline CDR1 is SGHAT and CDR2 is FQNNGV. Trimming stripped 0 bases from V and 7 bases from J, with 24 bases between. This CDR3 is 18 amino acids long.

This clonotype was detected only a few times. The rearrangement joins TRBV12-3 or TRBV12-4 to TRBJ1-2; 9 bases agree with TRBD1. The CDR3 covers 14 residues. The junction had 8 bases not matched to a gene; V was cut back by 5 bases and J by 7 bases. This CDR3 is CASSPYRGQSGYTF. The CDR3 DNA sequence: TGTGCCAGCAGTCCGTACAGGGGGCAGTCTGGCTACACCTTC.

This clonotype has only one observation. CDR3 region: CASSDSSGRAYEQYF. For the CDR3, the DNA is TGCGCCAGCAGTGACTCTAGCGGGAGGGCCTACGAGCAGTACTTC. J is TRBJ2-7 and V is TRBV10-1; 12 bases map to TRBD2. V dropped 3 bases and J dropped 2; count of bases not matched to a gene: 2. Germline values: CDR1 WNHNN, CDR2 SYGVQD (reference sequence). The CDR3 covers 15 residues.

This clonotype was counted at least ten times. The J gene is TRBJ2-5, the V gene TRBV12-3 or TRBV12-4; no reliable D call. V lost 1 base to trimming and J lost 2 bases, with 11 bases between them. This CDR3 has 15 amino acids. The CDR3 sequence: CASSLGVTVQETQYF. For the CDR3, the DNA is TGTGCCAGCAGTTTAGGGGTCACGGTACAAGAGACCCAGTACTTC.

This clonotype occurred many times. This chain links TRBV6-5 with TRBJ2-1; tentatively, D is TRBD1 (6 bases). Germline CDR1 and CDR2: MNHEY and SVGAGI. The CDR3 contains 13 residues. The V gene lost 5 bases and the J gene lost 5 bases, with 10 bases spanning the gap. The CDR3 reads CASSRGSNNEQFF. The DNA of the CDR3 is TGTGCCAGCAGTAGGGGGTCCAACAATGAGCAGTTCTTC.

This clonotype appeared many times. The chain carries TRBV28 and TRBJ2-5; 8 nucleotides match TRBD1. The CDR3 contains 14 residues. Germline trimming cut 4 bases from V and 2 bases from J; bases unmatched to any gene: 3. Germline CDR1 is MDHEN and CDR2 is SYDVKM. Here the CDR3 reads CASSSRTGQETQYF. The DNA for the CDR3 is TGTGCCAGCAGTTCCAGGACAGGGCAAGAGACCCAGTACTTC.

This clonotype was counted at least ten times. The V gene is TRBV19, the J gene TRBJ1-2; D call uncertain. The V end was cut by 10 bases, the J end by 2 bases, with 14 bases between. CDR3 size: 13 residues. Germline CDR1 reads LNHDA; CDR2 reads SQIVND (reference sequence). The CDR3 bases are TGTGCCATTTCCCCCAGGTTCAACTATGGCTACACCTTC. This gives the protein CAISPRFNYGYTF. Complete variable domain (other parts from reference TRBV19 and TRBJ1-2): DGGITQSPKYLFRKEGQNVTLSCEQNLNHDAMYWYRQDPGQGLRLIYYSQIVNDFQKGDIAEGYSVSREKKESFPLTVTSAQKNPTAFYLCAISPRFNYGYTFGSGTRLTVV.

This clonotype was found a few times. This chain links TRBV24-1 with TRBJ2-1; 10 bases are shared with TRBD2. Germline V CDR1 and CDR2: KGHDR, SFDVKD. The CDR3 runs to 20 residues. Trimming cost V 4 bases and J 5 bases; bases outside gene matches: 19. CDR3 residues: CATSDLPQGSAGGPNNEQFF. In DNA, the CDR3 is TGTGCCACCAGTGACCTCCCACAGGGCTCAGCGGGAGGGCCCAACAATGAGCAGTTCTTC.

This clonotype was detected many times. J is TRBJ2-1 and V is TRBV28; 14 bases fit TRBD2. CDR3 length: 16 amino acids. The germline gives CDR1 MDHEN, CDR2 SYDVKM. Trimming at V came to 7 bases and at J to 8 bases, leaving 10 bases not matched to a gene. The CDR3 loop is CASTLPGTSGSYEQFF. The DNA of the CDR3 is TGTGCCAGCACCCTCCCCGGGACTAGCGGGAGTTATGAGCAGTTCTTC.

The table lists this clonotype with many counts. The chain has TRBV11-2 and TRBJ2-7; tentatively, D is TRBD1 or TRBD2 (5 bases each). The CDR3 has 14 amino acids. Germline V gene data show CDR1 as SGHAT and CDR2 as FQNNGV. V gave up 5 bases and J gave up 1 base, with 12 bases separating them. The CDR3 is CASSPGTPSYEQYF. The CDR3 region has the DNA TGTGCCAGCAGCCCAGGGACCCCTTCCTACGAGCAGTACTTC.

CDR3 DNA sequence: TGTGCCAGCAGCGTAGCACCGGGTCCCTACGAGCAGTACTTC. Translating it yields CASSVAPGPYEQYF. The chain is built from TRBV9 and TRBJ2-7; D call uncertain. The germline V gene has CDR1 SGDLS and CDR2 YYNGEE. The CDR3 is made up of 14 amino acids. V was trimmed by 0 bases and J by 2 bases, leaving 9 bases between them.